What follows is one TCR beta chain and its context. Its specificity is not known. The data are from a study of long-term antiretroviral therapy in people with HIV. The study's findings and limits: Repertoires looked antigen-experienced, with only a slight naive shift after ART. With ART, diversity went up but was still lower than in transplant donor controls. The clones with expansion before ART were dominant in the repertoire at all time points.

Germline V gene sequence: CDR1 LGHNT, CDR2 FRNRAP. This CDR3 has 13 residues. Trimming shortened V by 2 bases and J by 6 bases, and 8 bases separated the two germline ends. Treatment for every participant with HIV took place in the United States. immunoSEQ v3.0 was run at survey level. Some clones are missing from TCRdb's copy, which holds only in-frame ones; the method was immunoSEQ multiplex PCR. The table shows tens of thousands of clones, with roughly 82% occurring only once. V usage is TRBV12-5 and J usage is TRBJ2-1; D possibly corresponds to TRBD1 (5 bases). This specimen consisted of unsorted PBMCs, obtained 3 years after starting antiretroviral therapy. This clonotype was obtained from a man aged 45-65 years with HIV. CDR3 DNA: TGTGCTAGTGGTTTGAGTCAGGGCAATGAGCAGTTCTTC. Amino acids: CASGLSQGNEQFF.